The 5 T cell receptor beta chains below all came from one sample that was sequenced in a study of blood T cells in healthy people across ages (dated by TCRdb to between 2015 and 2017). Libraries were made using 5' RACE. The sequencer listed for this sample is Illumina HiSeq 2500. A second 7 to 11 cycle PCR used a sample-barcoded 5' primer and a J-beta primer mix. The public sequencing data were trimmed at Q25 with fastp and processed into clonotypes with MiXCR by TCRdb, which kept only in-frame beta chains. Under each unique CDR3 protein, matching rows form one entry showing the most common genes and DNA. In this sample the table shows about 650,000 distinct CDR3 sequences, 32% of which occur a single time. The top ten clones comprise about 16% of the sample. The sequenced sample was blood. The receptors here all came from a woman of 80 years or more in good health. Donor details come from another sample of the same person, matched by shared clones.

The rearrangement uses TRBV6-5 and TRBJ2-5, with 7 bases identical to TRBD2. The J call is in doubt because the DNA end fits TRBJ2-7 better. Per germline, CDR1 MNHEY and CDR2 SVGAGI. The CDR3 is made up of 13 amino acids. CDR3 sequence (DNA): TGTGCCAGCAGTCCTAGCGGTAACTACGAGCAGTACTTC. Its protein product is CASSPSGNYEQYF.

This chain's CDR3 is CASSVGSTGMYNEQFF. CDR3 DNA sequence: TGTGCCAGCAGCGTAGGTTCAACAGGGATGTACAATGAGCAGTTCTTC. The chain couples TRBV9 to TRBJ2-1; D is perhaps TRBD1 (6 bases). Germline V CDR1 and CDR2: SGDLS, YYNGEE. V shed 0 bases and J shed 4 bases, with 14 bases lying between them. The CDR3 loop spans 16 amino acids. Complete variable domain (other parts from reference TRBV9 and TRBJ2-1): DSGVTQTPKHLITATGQRVTLRCSPRSGDLSVYWYQQSLDQGLQFLIQYYNGEERAKGNILERFSAQQFPDLHSELNLSSLELGDSALYFCASSVGSTGMYNEQFFGPGTRLTVL.

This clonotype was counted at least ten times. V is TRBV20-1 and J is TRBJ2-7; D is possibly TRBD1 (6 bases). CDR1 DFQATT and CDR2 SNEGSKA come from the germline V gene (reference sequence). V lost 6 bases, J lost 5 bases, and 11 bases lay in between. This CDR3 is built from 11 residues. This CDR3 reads CSARQAHEQYF. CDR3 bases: TGCAGTGCCCGACAGGCCCACGAGCAGTACTTC.

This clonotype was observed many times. The CDR3 protein is CAWSPRLGATRPDSNQPQHF. The CDR3 bases are TGTGCCTGGAGTCCTCGCCTTGGGGCCACGAGGCCCGATAGCAATCAGCCCCAGCATTTT. V and J are TRBV30 and TRBJ1-5; the D gene is possibly TRBD1 (5 bases). The CDR3 covers 20 residues. The germline CDR1 and CDR2 sequences are GTSNPN and SVGIG (reference sequence). Trimming took off 2 bases at V and 0 bases at J, with 26 bases between the two ends. The whole variable domain, remainder taken from reference TRBV30 and TRBJ1-5, is SQTIHQWPATLVQPVGSPLSLECTVEGTSNPNLYWYRQAAGRGLQLLFYSVGIGQISSEVPQNLSASRPQDRQFILSSKKLLLSDSGFYLCAWSPRLGATRPDSNQPQHFGDGTRLSIL.

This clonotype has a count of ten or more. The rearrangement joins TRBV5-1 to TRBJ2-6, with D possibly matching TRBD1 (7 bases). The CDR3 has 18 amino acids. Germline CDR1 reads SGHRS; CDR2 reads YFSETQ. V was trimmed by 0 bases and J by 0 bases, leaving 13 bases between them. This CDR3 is CASSLEPGGSSGANVLTF. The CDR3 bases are TGCGCCAGCAGCTTGGAGCCAGGGGGGTCCTCTGGGGCCAACGTCCTGACTTTC. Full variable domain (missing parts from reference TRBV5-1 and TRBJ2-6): KAGVTQTPRYLIKTRGQQVTLSCSPISGHRSVSWYQQTPGQGLQFLFEYFSETQRNKGNFPGRFSGRQFSNSRSEMNVSTLELGDSALYLCASSLEPGGSSGANVLTFGAGSRLTVL.